These 5 T cell receptor beta chains were all obtained from the same sample, sequenced in a study of T cell responses to AZD1222 COVID-19 vaccine. Assay: immunoSEQ multiplex PCR; the TCRdb copy retains only in-frame clones and omits some. The sample consists of 150,000 or so clones, 90% to 95% of them appearing once. The sequencing used peripheral blood, collected 28 days after the second AZD1222 dose. The receptors were gathered from an adult who received the AZD1222 COVID-19 vaccine.

J is TRBJ1-3 and V is TRBV27, with D hard to call. Trimming removed 2 bases from V and 1 base from J, with 6 bases in between. Germline lookup yields CDR1 MNHEY and CDR2 SMNVEV (reference sequence). This CDR3 contains 14 residues. CDR3 in DNA: TGTGCCAGCAGTTTAAGGTTGTCTGGAAACACCATATATTTT. Protein product: CASSLRLSGNTIYF.

This clone was observed a single time. V usage is TRBV6-5 and J usage is TRBJ1-6; TRBD1 matches at 7 bases. In germline, CDR1 is MNHEY, CDR2 SVGAGI. CDR3 length equals 15 residues. With V trimmed by 2 bases and J by 7 bases, 5 bases remained unmatched. The CDR3 DNA reads as TGTGCCAGCAGTTACGAGGGACAGCGAAATTCACCCCTCCACTTT. It codes for CASSYEGQRNSPLHF.

The chain links TRBV5-1 to TRBJ1-4, with no clear D. The CDR3 is 15 residues long. V lost 4 bases and J 6 bases, leaving 16 bases between the germline ends. Germline CDR1 is SGHRS and CDR2 is YFSETQ. The CDR3 DNA reads as TGCGCCAGCAGCCCCTTGGCCAGTGGGCATGAAAAACTGTTTTTT. The encoded protein is CASSPLASGHEKLFF.

V usage is TRBV9 and J usage is TRBJ2-2, with D tentatively TRBD1 or TRBD2 (6 bases each). CDR3 length: 17 residues. V lost 0 bases and J 0 bases, leaving 12 bases between the germline ends. Germline-derived CDR1 and CDR2 are SGDLS and YYNGEE. CDR3 sequence: CASSVDLRGANTGELFF. The DNA of the CDR3 is TGTGCCAGCAGCGTAGACTTAAGGGGGGCGAACACCGGGGAGCTGTTTTTT.

The sample holds one count of this clone. The V and J genes are TRBV9 and TRBJ2-7, with 9 bases identical to TRBD2. This CDR3 spans 16 amino acids. Germline loops: CDR1 SGDLS, CDR2 YYNGEE. The V segment lost 4 bases and the J segment 3 bases; nucleotides outside the gene matches: 11. The CDR3 spells CASSPRGSGGVYEQYF. The DNA for the CDR3 is TGTGCCAGCAGCCCTCGGGGTAGCGGGGGTGTCTACGAGCAGTACTTC.